These 30 T cell receptor beta chains share one sample of origin, sequenced in a study of metastatic and nonmetastatic thyroid tumors (TCRdb year 2020). To prepare the library, PCR was applied. The sample was run on an Illumina HiSeq 4000. The public reads were reanalyzed by TCRdb: fastp trimming at Q25, MiXCR alignment, in-frame beta chains only. Across this sample there are tens of thousands of clones, with over 9.5% seen only once. Under 30% of the sample goes to the ten largest clones. No treatment had been received by any patient before thyroid surgery. Source material: blood. The receptor set was obtained from a female donor with papillary thyroid cancer or a benign thyroid nodule (not recorded which). Some clones in this sample may be carry-over from other donors' samples.

This clone occurred many times. This chain connects TRBV10-3 to TRBJ2-1; 16 positions agree with TRBD2. The V gene's germline CDR1 is ENHRY and CDR2 SYGVKD. The V segment lost 6 bases and the J segment 9 bases; nucleotides outside the gene matches: 8. This CDR3 comprises 16 residues. CDR3 coding DNA: TGTGCCATCAGGGGGACTAGCGGGAGGGCCCCGGGTGAGCAGTTCTTC. This sequence encodes CAIRGTSGRAPGEQFF.

This clone was observed a handful of times. V is TRBV6-5 and J is TRBJ1-2, with 7 bases lining up with TRBD1. Looked up from germline, CDR1 is MNHEY and CDR2 is SVGAGI. CDR3 size: 14 residues. The V gene end was trimmed by 4 bases and the J gene end by 3 bases; junction bases not matched to a gene: 5. The CDR3 nucleotides read TGTGCCAGCAGTTCGTCAACAGGGGACTATGGCTACACCTTC. It codes for CASSSSTGDYGYTF.

This clone was observed many times. The rearrangement joins TRBV4-1 to TRBJ1-1; 7 bases are a match to TRBD1. V lost 0 bases and J lost 2; bases outside the gene matches: 9. CDR1 and CDR2 from the germline V gene are MGHRA and YSYEKL. The CDR3 has 17 residues. The CDR3 here is CASSQDPNAGGNTEAFF. CDR3 coding DNA: TGCGCCAGCAGCCAAGACCCCAACGCAGGGGGAAACACTGAAGCTTTCTTT.

This clone occurred many times. This sequence joins TRBV6-6 and TRBJ1-1, with 9 bases aligning to TRBD1. Germline V gene sequence: CDR1 MNHNY, CDR2 SVGAGI (reference sequence). This CDR3 contains 16 residues. V was pared by 2 bases and J by 4 bases, with 8 bases of the junction left unmatched. The chain's CDR3 is CASSYPRGQGPTEAFF. The CDR3 coding sequence is TGTGCCAGCAGTTACCCGAGGGGACAGGGCCCCACTGAAGCTTTCTTT.

This clone came up many times. V and J are TRBV4-1 and TRBJ2-7, with 7 bases fitting TRBD2. CDR3 length: 17 amino acids. Germline CDR1 and CDR2: MGHRA and YSYEKL. With 8 bases clipped from V and 4 bases from J, the junction kept 20 bases outside the gene matches. The CDR3: CASGPGREYLRGYEQYF. CDR3 DNA: TGCGCCAGCGGCCCCGGGCGGGAGTATCTTCGTGGGTACGAGCAGTACTTC.

This clone has only a few counts. A much larger clone is a single base away; this may be a read error. The chain couples TRBV6-2 or TRBV6-3 to TRBJ2-3; TRBD1 matches 7 bases. V lost 4 bases, J lost 2 bases, and 9 bases stayed unmatched. The CDR3 length is 16 residues. Germline-derived CDR1 and CDR2 are MNHEY and SVGEGT. Here the CDR3 DNA reads TGTGCCAGCAGTTCCTACAGGGGAAAAAACACAGATACGCAGTATTTT. Translating it yields CASSSYRGKNTDTQYF.

This clone has a count of ten or more. The chain joins TRBV19 to TRBJ2-3, with 11 bases that match TRBD2. The CDR3 extends over 16 amino acids. V lost 1 base and J lost 6; bases outside the gene matches: 6. Per germline, CDR1 LNHDA and CDR2 SQIVND (reference sequence). The CDR3 coding sequence is TGTGCCAGTAGTATAGCTAGCGGGGGGATCATGGATACGCAGTATTTT. This sequence encodes CASSIASGGIMDTQYF.

This clone was seen at least ten times. This sequence joins TRBV19 and TRBJ1-1, with D unclear. V dropped 4 bases and J dropped 10 bases, with 13 bases sitting between them. From germline, CDR1 is LNHDA and CDR2 SQIVND (reference sequence). This CDR3 is 12 amino acids long. The CDR3 spells CASSTNIDSAFF. For the CDR3, the DNA is TGTGCCAGTAGTACCAACATTGATTCAGCTTTCTTT.

This clone has ten or more counts. This sequence joins TRBV2 and TRBJ1-1; D might be TRBD1 (6 bases). V was shortened by 5 bases and J by 0 bases, with 13 bases between the two germline ends. This CDR3 has 15 residues. Germline V lookup: CDR1 SNHLY, CDR2 FYNNEI. Written as DNA, the CDR3 is TGTGCCAGCAGTTATCGGACAGTTATGAACACTGAAGCTTTCTTT. This translates into CASSYRTVMNTEAFF. The variable domain in full, with the rest retrieved from reference TRBV2 and TRBJ1-1, is EPEVTQTPSHQVTQMGQEVILRCVPISNHLYFYWYRQILGQKVEFLVSFYNNEISEKSEIFDDQFSVERPDGSNFTLKIRSTKLEDSAMYFCASSYRTVMNTEAFFGQGTRLTVV.

This clone showed up many times. The gene calls are TRBV4-3 and TRBJ2-3; D is unclear. Trimming removed 3 bases from V and 0 bases from J, with 7 bases in between. The CDR3 is 14 residues long. Germline CDR1 and CDR2: LGHNA and YSLEER. The CDR3 sequence: CASSQGISTDTQYF. The CDR3 nucleotides are TGCGCCAGCAGCCAGGGGATTAGCACAGATACGCAGTATTTT.

This chain connects TRBV30 to TRBJ2-7; D not resolved. The CDR3 is made up of 13 amino acids. V gave up 8 bases and J gave up 1 base, with 15 bases separating them. Germline assignment: CDR1 GTSNPN and CDR2 SVGIG (reference sequence). For the CDR3, the DNA is TGTGCCCGGACGAATGGCGGATCCTACGAGCAGTACTTC. Translating it yields CARTNGGSYEQYF.

The table lists this clone with many counts. The chain employs TRBV11-3 and TRBJ2-7; 8 positions match TRBD1. This CDR3 has 14 amino acids. J was trimmed by 3 bases and V by 4 bases; bases with no gene match: 5. CDR1 is SGHNT, CDR2 YENEEA, per germline. CDR3 in DNA: TGTGCCAGCAGCTACCGGGACAGGAACTACGAGCAGTACTTC. Encoded protein: CASSYRDRNYEQYF.

The chain carries TRBV7-9 and TRBJ1-1; 9 bases map to TRBD1. V shed 5 bases, J shed 4 bases, and the junction held 5 bases outside the gene matches. Germline lookup yields CDR1 SEHNR and CDR2 FQNEAQ (reference sequence). This CDR3 contains 14 residues. The CDR3 reads CASSRGQGTTEAFF. CDR3 nucleotide sequence: TGTGCCAGCAGCCGCGGACAGGGGACCACTGAAGCTTTCTTT.

At least ten counts were recorded for this clone. Since a much larger clone is just one base distant, this may be a read error. The sample carries other DNA sequences with the same CDR3. J is TRBJ2-5 and V is TRBV12-3 or TRBV12-4; D might be TRBD2 (5 bases). The length of the CDR3 is 14 residues. The CDR3 nucleotides read TGCGCCAGCAGTTTAGCGCGGAGCGGAGAGACCCAGTACTTC. This encodes CASSLARSGETQYF.

This clone was counted ten times or more. The chain employs TRBV6-1 and TRBJ1-2; 10 bases map to TRBD1. Germline lookup yields CDR1 MNHNS and CDR2 SASEGT. This CDR3 comprises 15 residues. After removal of 6 bases from V and 1 base from J, the junction contained 5 bases not matched to a gene. The CDR3 sequence is CASRQTGGSNYGYTF. CDR3 sequence (DNA): TGTGCCAGCAGACAGACAGGGGGCAGTAACTATGGCTACACCTTC.

This clone showed up many times. The V and J genes are TRBV7-2 and TRBJ1-2; unclear D gene. This CDR3 has 13 residues. The V end was cut by 5 bases, the J end by 8 bases, with 15 bases between. Germline loops: CDR1 SGHTA, CDR2 FQGNSA. The DNA for the CDR3 is TGTGCCAGCAGCGGCACGGAAGTCCGCGGCTACACCTTC. It yields the protein CASSGTEVRGYTF.

The chain links TRBV12-3 or TRBV12-4 to TRBJ2-7, with 13 nucleotides matching TRBD2. The length of the CDR3 is 20 residues. Germline trimming cut 1 base from V and 1 base from J; bases unmatched to any gene: 13. The CDR3 loop reads CASSLDCRTSGSLWSYEQYV. The CDR3 DNA is TGTGCCAGCAGTTTAGATTGTCGGACTAGCGGGAGCTTGTGGTCCTACGAGCAGTACGTC.

Ten or more counts support this clone. The J gene is TRBJ2-1, the V gene TRBV7-3; 7 bases agree with TRBD2. Germline lookup yields CDR1 SGHTA and CDR2 FQGTGA. Trimming at V came to 5 bases and at J to 5 bases, leaving 12 bases not matched to a gene. CDR3 length equals 16 residues. The CDR3 bases are TGTGCCAGCAGCCCCGCGGGCGGGAGATACGACAATGAGCAGTTCTTC. Protein product: CASSPAGGRYDNEQFF.

This clone was counted at least ten times. The chain uses TRBV2 and TRBJ2-3; a weak D match, TRBD2 (5 bases). The CDR3 has 14 residues. CDR1 is SNHLY, CDR2 FYNNEI, per germline. V was clipped by 1 base and J by 8 bases, with 13 bases between them. CDR3 DNA: TGTGCCAGCAGTGAAGAGGGCGGGCCCTCTACGCAGTATTTT. Translation: CASSEEGGPSTQYF. The variable domain in full, completed from reference TRBV2 and TRBJ2-3, reads EPEVTQTPSHQVTQMGQEVILRCVPISNHLYFYWYRQILGQKVEFLVSFYNNEISEKSEIFDDQFSVERPDGSNFTLKIRSTKLEDSAMYFCASSEEGGPSTQYFGPGTRLTVL.

This clone appeared many times. The J gene is TRBJ2-7, the V gene TRBV13; 13 nucleotides line up with TRBD2. CDR1 PRHDT and CDR2 FYEKMQ come from the germline V gene (reference sequence). Unmatched junction bases numbered 9, after V lost 4 bases and J lost 6 bases. The CDR3 length is 16 residues. CDR3 sequence: CASSSGLAGVRAEQYF. The CDR3 bases are TGTGCCAGCAGCTCTGGACTAGCGGGAGTCAGGGCCGAGCAGTACTTC. The variable domain in full, with the rest retrieved from reference TRBV13 and TRBJ2-7, is AAGVIQSPRHLIKEKRETATLKCYPIPRHDTVYWYQQGPGQDPQFLISFYEKMQSDKGSIPDRFSAQQFSDYHSELNMSSLELGDSALYFCASSSGLAGVRAEQYFGPGTRLTVT.

Ten or more counts support this clone. This chain connects TRBV9 to TRBJ2-3, with D possibly being TRBD1 (6 bases). The CDR3 spans 14 residues. Trimming stripped 3 bases from V and 4 bases from J, with 12 bases between. Germline V gene data show CDR1 as SGDLS and CDR2 as YYNGEE. CDR3 bases: TGTGCCAGCAGCGACAGGGTGTTCCCAGATACGCAGTATTTT. It translates to CASSDRVFPDTQYF. Full variable domain (missing parts from reference TRBV9 and TRBJ2-3): DSGVTQTPKHLITATGQRVTLRCSPRSGDLSVYWYQQSLDQGLQFLIQYYNGEERAKGNILERFSAQQFPDLHSELNLSSLELGDSALYFCASSDRVFPDTQYFGPGTRLTVL.

This clone appeared many times. This rearrangement joins TRBV29-1 to TRBJ2-5; D unresolved. V gave up 5 bases and J gave up 5 bases, with 9 bases separating them. CDR1 is SQVTM and CDR2 is ANQGSEA in the germline V gene. This CDR3 contains 11 residues. This chain's CDR3 is CSVRVLETQYF. The CDR3 nucleotides are TGCAGCGTTCGGGTTTTGGAGACCCAGTACTTC.

This clone was recorded many times. The rearrangement links TRBV29-1 to TRBJ2-3; D may be TRBD1 (5 bases). Germline V lookup: CDR1 SQVTM, CDR2 ANQGSEA. This CDR3 is built from 12 residues. V lost 4 bases to trimming and J lost 6 bases, with 11 bases between them. For the CDR3, the DNA is TGCAGCGTTGTCCTACAGGCTGATACGCAGTATTTT. It codes for CSVVLQADTQYF.

This clone was counted ten times or more. This chain links TRBV27 with TRBJ1-1; D is unresolved. The V end was cut by 5 bases, the J end by 5 bases, with 18 bases between. This CDR3 is 15 amino acids long. Germline V gene lookup returns CDR1 MNHEY and CDR2 SMNVEV (reference sequence). CDR3 region: CASSPLMDRGTEAFF. DNA for the CDR3: TGTGCCAGCAGTCCACTAATGGACCGTGGGACTGAAGCTTTCTTT.

This clone was recorded at least ten times. The chain has TRBV9 and TRBJ2-1, with TRBD2 matching 7 bases. The CDR3 covers 16 residues. J was trimmed by 2 bases and V by 0 bases; bases with no gene match: 5. Germline CDR1 SGDLS, CDR2 YYNGEE. The CDR3 sequence: CASSVGTGGPYNEQFF. The DNA of the CDR3 is TGTGCCAGCAGCGTAGGGACGGGAGGACCCTACAATGAGCAGTTCTTC.

This clone was seen at least ten times. The CDR3 DNA reads TGCGCCAGCAGCCCCGAAAGCCCGGACCTCTATGGCTACACCTTC. It specifies CASSPESPDLYGYTF. The chain joins TRBV5-1 to TRBJ1-2; D call uncertain. With 4 bases removed from V and 4 bases from J, the gap between germline ends came to 17 bases. Germline CDR1 SGHRS, CDR2 YFSETQ. CDR3 length: 15 amino acids.

Comment on this clone: One end of the junction fails to match germline, which may point to a read error. The rearrangement links TRBV11-2 to TRBJ2-1; D tentatively reads TRBD1 or TRBD2 (6 bases each). Germline lookup yields CDR1 SGHAT and CDR2 FQNNGV. This CDR3 contains 12 residues. The CDR3 protein is CASSLDRLGQLF. CDR3 DNA: TGTGCCAGCAGCTTAGACCGACTAGGACAGCTCTTC. The full variable domain, rest sourced from reference TRBV11-2 and TRBJ2-1, is EAGVAQSPRYKIIEKRQSVAFWCNPISGHATLYWYQQILGQGPKLLIQFQNNGVVDDSQLPKDRFSAERLKGVDSTLKIQPAKLEDSAVYLCASSLDRLGQLFGPGTRLTVL.

This clone was observed once. The rearrangement links TRBV20-1 to TRBJ2-7, with D possibly TRBD1 on 7 matching bases. Germline V gene lookup returns CDR1 DFQATT and CDR2 SNEGSKA (reference sequence). Trimming took 0 bases from V and 1 from J, leaving 16 bases between them. The CDR3 covers 16 residues. The CDR3 region is CSAREEGAGGSYEQYF. CDR3 nucleotides: TGCAGTGCTAGAGAGGAGGGGGCAGGGGGGTCCTACGAGCAGTACTTC.

This clone has at least ten counts. The rearrangement uses TRBV18 and TRBJ2-7; 7 bases fit TRBD1. V was pared by 3 bases and J by 2 bases, with 7 bases of the junction left unmatched. Germline lookup yields CDR1 KGHSH and CDR2 LQKENI. This CDR3 region has 15 residues. CDR3 in DNA: TGTGCCAGCTCACCCGGAATGACAGGGACCTACGAGCAGTACTTC. Its protein is CASSPGMTGTYEQYF.

This clone appeared many times. This chain links TRBV6-5 with TRBJ2-7; 10 bases map to TRBD2. Germline V gene sequence: CDR1 MNHEY, CDR2 SVGAGI. V trimming: 0 bases; J trimming: 5 bases; junction bases outside the gene matches: 7. This CDR3 contains 16 residues. This CDR3 reads CASSYSGAGGVDEQYF. CDR3 sequence (DNA): TGTGCCAGCAGTTACTCAGGAGCGGGAGGGGTCGACGAGCAGTACTTC.